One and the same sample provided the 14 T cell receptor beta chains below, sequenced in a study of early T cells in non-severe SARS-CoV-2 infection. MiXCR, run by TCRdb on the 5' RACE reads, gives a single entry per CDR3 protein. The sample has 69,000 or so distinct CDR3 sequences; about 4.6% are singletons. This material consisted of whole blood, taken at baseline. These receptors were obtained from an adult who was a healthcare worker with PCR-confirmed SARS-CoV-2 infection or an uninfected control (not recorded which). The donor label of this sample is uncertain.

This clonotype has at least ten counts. The CDR3, as DNA: TGCAGTGCTAGACTAGCTAACAATGAGCAGTTCTTC. Amino acid sequence: CSARLANNEQFF. The V gene is TRBV20-1, the J gene TRBJ2-1, with a possible D match to TRBD2 (5 bases). Germline V gives CDR1 DFQATT, CDR2 SNEGSKA (reference sequence). Trimming removed 2 bases from V and 5 bases from J, with 7 bases in between. This CDR3 comprises 12 residues.

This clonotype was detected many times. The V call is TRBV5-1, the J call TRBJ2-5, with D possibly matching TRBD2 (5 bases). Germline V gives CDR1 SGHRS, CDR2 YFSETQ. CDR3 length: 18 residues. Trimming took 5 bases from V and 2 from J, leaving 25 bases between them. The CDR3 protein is CASRSPLRRGDKQETQYF. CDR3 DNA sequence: TGCGCCAGCAGAAGCCCCCTCAGACGGGGAGATAAACAAGAGACCCAGTACTTC. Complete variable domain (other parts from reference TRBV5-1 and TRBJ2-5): KAGVTQTPRYLIKTRGQQVTLSCSPISGHRSVSWYQQTPGQGLQFLFEYFSETQRNKGNFPGRFSGRQFSNSRSEMNVSTLELGDSALYLCASRSPLRRGDKQETQYFGPGTRLLVL.

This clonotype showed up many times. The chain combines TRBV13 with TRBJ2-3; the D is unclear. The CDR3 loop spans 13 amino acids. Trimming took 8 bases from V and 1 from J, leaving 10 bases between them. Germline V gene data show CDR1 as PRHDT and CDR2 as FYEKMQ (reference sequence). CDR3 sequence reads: CASVIGRTDTQYF. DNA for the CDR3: TGTGCCAGCGTCATAGGGCGCACAGATACGCAGTATTTT.

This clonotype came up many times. The CDR3 here is CSAGIPYNEQFF. The CDR3 DNA sequence: TGCAGTGCCGGGATACCATACAATGAGCAGTTCTTC. V usage is TRBV20-1 and J usage is TRBJ2-1; a weak D match, TRBD2 (5 bases). V was shortened by 6 bases and J by 4 bases, with 10 bases between the two germline ends. Germline V gene data show CDR1 as DFQATT and CDR2 as SNEGSKA (reference sequence). The CDR3 has 12 residues.

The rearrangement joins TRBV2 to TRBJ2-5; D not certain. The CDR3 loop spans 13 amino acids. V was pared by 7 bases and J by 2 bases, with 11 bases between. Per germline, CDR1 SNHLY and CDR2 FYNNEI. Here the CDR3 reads CASNKVPQETQYF. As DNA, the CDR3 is TGTGCCAGCAACAAAGTACCTCAAGAGACCCAGTACTTC.

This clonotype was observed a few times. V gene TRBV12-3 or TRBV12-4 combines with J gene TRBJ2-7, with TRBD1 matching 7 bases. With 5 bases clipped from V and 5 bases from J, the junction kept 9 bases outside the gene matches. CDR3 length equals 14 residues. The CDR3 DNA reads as TGTGCCAGCAGTGCGGACAGGTCTATTAACGAGCAGTACTTC. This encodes CASSADRSINEQYF.

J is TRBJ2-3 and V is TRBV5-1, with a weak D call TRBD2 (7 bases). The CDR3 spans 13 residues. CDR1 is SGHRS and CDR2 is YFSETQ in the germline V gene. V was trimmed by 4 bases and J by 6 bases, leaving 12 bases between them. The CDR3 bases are TGCGCCAGCAGCCGACGGGGGGCCGATACGCAGTATTTT. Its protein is CASSRRGADTQYF. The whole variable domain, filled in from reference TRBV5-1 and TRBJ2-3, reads KAGVTQTPRYLIKTRGQQVTLSCSPISGHRSVSWYQQTPGQGLQFLFEYFSETQRNKGNFPGRFSGRQFSNSRSEMNVSTLELGDSALYLCASSRRGADTQYFGPGTRLTVL.

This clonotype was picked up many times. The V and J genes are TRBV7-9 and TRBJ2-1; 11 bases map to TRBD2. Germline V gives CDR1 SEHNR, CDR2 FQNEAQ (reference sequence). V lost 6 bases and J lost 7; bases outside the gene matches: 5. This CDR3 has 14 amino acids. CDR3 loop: CASSVAGGPNEQFF. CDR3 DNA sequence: TGTGCCAGCAGTGTAGCGGGGGGGCCGAATGAGCAGTTCTTC.

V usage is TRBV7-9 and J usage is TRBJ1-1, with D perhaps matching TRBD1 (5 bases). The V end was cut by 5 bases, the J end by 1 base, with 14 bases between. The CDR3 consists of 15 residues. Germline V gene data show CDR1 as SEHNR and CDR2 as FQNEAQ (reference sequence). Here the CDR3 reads CASSVTAHPNTEAFF. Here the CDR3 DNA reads TGTGCCAGCAGCGTGACAGCGCACCCGAACACTGAAGCTTTCTTT.

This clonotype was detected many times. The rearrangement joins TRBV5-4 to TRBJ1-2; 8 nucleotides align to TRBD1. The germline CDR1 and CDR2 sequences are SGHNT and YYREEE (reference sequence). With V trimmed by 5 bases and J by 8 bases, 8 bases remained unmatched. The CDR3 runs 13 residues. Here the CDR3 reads CASRRQGASGYTF. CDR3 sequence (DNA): TGTGCCAGCAGACGTCAGGGGGCGAGCGGCTACACCTTC.

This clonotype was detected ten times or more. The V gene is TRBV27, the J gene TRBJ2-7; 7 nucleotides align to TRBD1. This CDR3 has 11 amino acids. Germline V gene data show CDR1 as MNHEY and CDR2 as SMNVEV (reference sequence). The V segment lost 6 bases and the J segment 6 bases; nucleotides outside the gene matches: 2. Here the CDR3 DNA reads TGTGCCAGCAGAAAGGGGGCCGAGCAGTACTTC. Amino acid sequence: CASRKGAEQYF.

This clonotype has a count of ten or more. CDR3 nucleotide sequence: TGCGCCAGCAGCCAAGCGGACAGGGCCTACGAGCAGTACTTC. It specifies CASSQADRAYEQYF. This rearrangement joins TRBV4-1 to TRBJ2-7, with TRBD1 matching over 8 bases. Germline-derived CDR1 and CDR2 are MGHRA and YSYEKL. The V segment lost 1 base and the J segment 2 bases; nucleotides outside the gene matches: 1. The CDR3 sequence is 14 residues long.

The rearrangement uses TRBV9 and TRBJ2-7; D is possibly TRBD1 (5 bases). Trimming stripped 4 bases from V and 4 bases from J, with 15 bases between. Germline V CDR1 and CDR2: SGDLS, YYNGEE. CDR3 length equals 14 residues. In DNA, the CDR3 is TGTGCCAGCAGCCTCTCTGGGGCGGAGTACGAGCAGTACTTC. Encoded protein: CASSLSGAEYEQYF.

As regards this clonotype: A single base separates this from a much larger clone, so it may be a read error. The DNA of the CDR3 is TGTGCCAGCAGCGGGGGCCGGGCAGATACGCAGTATTTT. Protein: CASSGGRADTQYF. The chain links TRBV7-2 to TRBJ2-3, with D tentatively TRBD1 (6 bases). This CDR3 has 13 amino acids. Trimming took off 5 bases at V and 4 bases at J, with 10 bases between the two ends. Germline CDR1 reads SGHTA; CDR2 reads FQGNSA. The full variable domain, completed using reference TRBV7-2 and TRBJ2-3, is GAGVSQSPSNKVTEKGKDVELRCDPISGHTALYWYRQSLGQGLEFLIYFQGNSAPDKSGLPSDRFSAERTGGSVSTLTIQRTQQEDSAVYLCASSGGRADTQYFGPGTRLTVL.